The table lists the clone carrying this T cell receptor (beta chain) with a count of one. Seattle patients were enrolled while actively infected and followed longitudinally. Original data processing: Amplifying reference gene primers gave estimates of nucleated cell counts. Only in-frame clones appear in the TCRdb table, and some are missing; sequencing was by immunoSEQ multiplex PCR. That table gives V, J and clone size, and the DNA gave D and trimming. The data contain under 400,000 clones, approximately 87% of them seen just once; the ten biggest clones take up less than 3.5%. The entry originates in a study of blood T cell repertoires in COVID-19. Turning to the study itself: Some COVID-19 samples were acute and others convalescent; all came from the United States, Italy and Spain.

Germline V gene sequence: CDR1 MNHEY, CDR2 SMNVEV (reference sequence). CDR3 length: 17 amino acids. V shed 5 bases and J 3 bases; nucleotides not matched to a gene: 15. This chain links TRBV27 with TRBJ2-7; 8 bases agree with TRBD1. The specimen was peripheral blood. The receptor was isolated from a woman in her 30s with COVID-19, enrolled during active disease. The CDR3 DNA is TGTGCCAGCAGTACACACGGACAGGGTCTTGTTCTCTACGAGCAGTACTTC. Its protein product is CASSTHGQGLVLYEQYF.